The 29 T cell receptor beta chains reported below all come from one sample, sequenced in a study of graft-versus-host responses after intestinal transplantation. The data were produced by immunoSEQ multiplex PCR, yet TCRdb's version contains in-frame clones alone and is incomplete. This table has 80,000 to 95,000 clones, about 92% appearing once. These TCRs are of unknown antigen specificity. The sample consisted of unstimulated CD8+ T cells sorted from spleen or lymph node cells, taken before intestinal transplant. The source is a human donor who received an intestinal transplant.

The CDR3 DNA is TGTGCCAGCAGCCCGGGTCTGGACAGGTCATACAATGAGCAGTTCTTC. Translation gives CASSPGLDRSYNEQFF. The rearrangement links TRBV14 to TRBJ2-1, with TRBD1 matching 7 bases. The CDR3 loop spans 16 amino acids. After removal of 4 bases from V and 4 bases from J, the junction contained 10 bases not matched to a gene. Germline CDR1 reads SGHDN; CDR2 reads FVKESK.

V is TRBV9 and J is TRBJ2-7, with D maybe TRBD2 (7 bases). Trimming removed 0 bases from V and 6 bases from J, with 13 bases in between. CDR1 is SGDLS, CDR2 YYNGEE, per germline. This CDR3 comprises 14 residues. CDR3 region: CASSVEGGLGEQYF. The CDR3 DNA sequence: TGTGCCAGCAGCGTAGAGGGGGGGCTTGGCGAGCAGTACTTC.

The genes are TRBV7-9 and TRBJ1-2; 11 bases agree with TRBD1. CDR3 size: 12 residues. CDR1 is SEHNR and CDR2 is FQNEAQ in the germline V gene (reference sequence). V shed 5 bases, J shed 8 bases, and the junction held 1 base outside the gene matches. DNA of the CDR3: TGTGCCAGCAGCGGACAGGGGGCGGGCTACACCTTC. It yields the protein CASSGQGAGYTF.

The chain joins TRBV15 to TRBJ2-7; D possibly corresponds to TRBD2 (5 bases). Per the germline V gene, CDR1 is LNHNV and CDR2 is YYDKDF (reference sequence). Trimming cost V 5 bases and J 5 bases, with 16 bases left between them. This CDR3 comprises 14 residues. This CDR3 is CATSVGLLPNEQYF. For the CDR3, the DNA is TGTGCCACCAGCGTCGGACTGCTTCCCAACGAGCAGTACTTC. Using reference TRBV15 and TRBJ2-7 for the parts outside the CDR3, the full variable domain is DAMVIQNPRYQVTQFGKPVTLSCSQTLNHNVMYWYQQKSSQAPKLLFHYYDKDFNNEADTPDNFQSRRPNTSFCFLDIRSPGLGDTAMYLCATSVGLLPNEQYFGPGTRLTVT.

This clone occurred a few times. This chain joins TRBV6-5 and TRBJ2-7; perhaps TRBD1 as D (5 bases). The CDR3 covers 13 residues. The germline V and J ends were trimmed by 0 bases and 2 bases, with 5 bases remaining between them. Germline CDR1 and CDR2: MNHEY and SVGAGI. CDR3 coding DNA: TGTGCCAGCAGTTACTCGGACACCTACGAGCAGTACTTC. Translating gives CASSYSDTYEQYF.

In this sample, this clone turned up once. J is TRBJ1-2 and V is TRBV7-9; D unresolved. Germline V gene data show CDR1 as SEHNR and CDR2 as FQNEAQ (reference sequence). The CDR3 runs to 14 residues. Trimming shortened V by 5 bases and J by 4 bases, and 14 bases separated the two germline ends. Here the CDR3 reads CASSGGDFGYGYTF. As DNA, the CDR3 is TGTGCCAGCAGCGGCGGCGACTTCGGCTATGGCTACACCTTC.

J is TRBJ2-2 and V is TRBV29-1; TRBD2 aligns across 10 bases. This CDR3 has 18 residues. V shed 0 bases and J 1 base; nucleotides not matched to a gene: 8. CDR1 is SQVTM, CDR2 ANQGSEA, per germline. The CDR3 DNA reads as TGCAGCGTTGAAGATTTAAGAAGCGGGGGGGGGAACACCGGGGAGCTGTTTTTT. Its translation is CSVEDLRSGGGNTGELFF.

The chain combines TRBV27 with TRBJ1-2; 7 bases line up with TRBD1. The junction had 9 bases not matched to a gene; V was cut back by 6 bases and J by 5 bases. This CDR3 comprises 14 residues. The V gene's germline CDR1 is MNHEY and CDR2 SMNVEV (reference sequence). For the CDR3, the DNA is TGTGCCAGCAGCAATAAGGGACAGCCTTATGGCTACACCTTC. This translates into CASSNKGQPYGYTF.

V usage is TRBV5-1 and J usage is TRBJ2-7, with 9 bases matching TRBD1. This CDR3 is 15 amino acids long. CDR1 and CDR2 (germline): SGHRS, YFSETQ. With 4 bases clipped from V and 2 bases from J, the junction kept 7 bases outside the gene matches. Written as DNA, the CDR3 is TGCGCCAGCAGCGGACCCGGGACAGGGACCTACGAGCAGTACTTC. This translates into CASSGPGTGTYEQYF.

The chain links TRBV27 to TRBJ2-1, with 9 bases matching TRBD2. The CDR3 has 17 amino acids. CDR1 is MNHEY, CDR2 SMNVEV, per germline (reference sequence). V trimming: 2 bases; J trimming: 5 bases; junction bases outside the gene matches: 10. CDR3 protein: CASSLRRASGVHNEQFF. For the CDR3, the DNA is TGTGCCAGCAGTTTACGCCGAGCTAGCGGGGTTCACAATGAGCAGTTCTTC.

The chain links TRBV6-6 to TRBJ2-7; D not resolved. The CDR3 contains 14 residues. The V gene's germline CDR1 is MNHNY and CDR2 SVGAGI (reference sequence). Trimming removed 5 bases at V and 3 bases at J, with 14 bases between. The CDR3 DNA reads TGTGCCAGCAGTGCCCGGGTTAACGACTACGAGCAGTACTTC. This translates into CASSARVNDYEQYF.

The chain uses TRBV19 and TRBJ2-2; D unclear. The CDR3 consists of 13 residues. Germline CDR1 and CDR2: LNHDA and SQIVND (reference sequence). Trimming left V 5 bases short and J 5 bases short, with 9 bases between. The CDR3 sequence is CASSYPGTGELFF. CDR3 sequence (DNA): TGTGCCAGTAGTTACCCCGGGACCGGGGAGCTGTTTTTT.

The chain uses TRBV6-5 and TRBJ2-7, with TRBD2 identical over 7 bases. V was pared by 2 bases and J by 6 bases, with 4 bases of the junction left unmatched. This CDR3 spans 13 amino acids. Germline lookup yields CDR1 MNHEY and CDR2 SVGAGI. Here the CDR3 reads CASSYLPGGEQYF. The CDR3 bases are TGTGCCAGCAGTTACCTTCCGGGGGGCGAGCAGTACTTC.

The chain has TRBV19 and TRBJ2-5; 7 bases are shared with TRBD1. V shed 3 bases, J shed 2 bases, and the junction held 6 bases outside the gene matches. CDR1 is LNHDA, CDR2 SQIVND, per germline (reference sequence). The CDR3 has 15 amino acids. CDR3 DNA sequence: TGTGCCAGTAGTATCTTGTCGGGACAGCAAGAGACCCAGTACTTC. It specifies CASSILSGQQETQYF.

On this clone: A read error may produce the germline difference seen at one junction end. The gene calls are TRBV11-2 and TRBJ1-1; D is undetermined. There are 13 residues in the CDR3. Germline lookup yields CDR1 SGHAT and CDR2 FQNNGV. CDR3 in amino acids: CASSFHGNPEAFF. CDR3 nucleotide sequence: TGTGCCAGCAGCTTCCACGGGAACCCTGAAGCTTTCTTT.

The genes are TRBV19 and TRBJ1-2; 7 bases line up with TRBD1. The V and J ends lost 4 bases and 4 bases, in that order; junction bases with no gene match: 12. CDR1 LNHDA and CDR2 SQIVND come from the germline V gene (reference sequence). This CDR3 is 16 amino acids long. The CDR3 sequence is CASSTTFGTVSYGYTF. CDR3 in DNA: TGTGCCAGTAGTACGACATTCGGGACAGTTTCCTATGGCTACACCTTC.

The CDR3 DNA sequence: TGTGCCAACGACCCCCGGGACAGAAGAGCCGTAGCCAAAAACATTCAGTACTTC. The encoded protein is CANDPRDRRAVAKNIQYF. The chain couples TRBV6-4 to TRBJ2-4, with 7 positions matching TRBD1. The CDR3 spans 18 residues. Germline-derived CDR1 and CDR2 are MRHNA and SNTAGT. Trimming cost V 10 bases and J 0 bases; bases outside gene matches: 18.

This chain uses TRBV27 with TRBJ1-1, with D uncertain. The V end was cut by 2 bases, the J end by 1 base, with 8 bases between. This CDR3 region has 14 residues. Germline assignment: CDR1 MNHEY and CDR2 SMNVEV (reference sequence). The CDR3 reads CASSLVPGNTEAFF. The CDR3 DNA follows: TGTGCCAGCAGTTTAGTCCCAGGGAACACTGAAGCTTTCTTT.

The chain links TRBV6-5 to TRBJ2-7, with 8 nucleotides matching TRBD1. This CDR3 has 14 residues. V shed 5 bases, J shed 4 bases, and the junction held 7 bases outside the gene matches. CDR1 is MNHEY, CDR2 SVGAGI, per germline. The CDR3 protein is CASSPGQGHYEQYF. The CDR3 DNA follows: TGTGCCAGCAGTCCCGGACAGGGACATTACGAGCAGTACTTC.

The chain employs TRBV5-4 and TRBJ2-4; 8 nucleotides align to TRBD2. This CDR3 is 16 amino acids long. Germline V lookup: CDR1 SGHNT, CDR2 YYREEE (reference sequence). Germline trimming cut 2 bases from V and 7 bases from J; bases unmatched to any gene: 11. CDR3 DNA sequence: TGTGCCAGCAGCTTCACCCCACGGCGGGGGGCGAACATTCAGTACTTC. Its translation is CASSFTPRRGANIQYF.

The genes are TRBV13 and TRBJ2-7; no firm D call. The germline V gene encodes CDR1 PRHDT and CDR2 FYEKMQ (reference sequence). The CDR3 totals 11 residues. V was trimmed by 2 bases and J by 6 bases, leaving 5 bases between them. In DNA form, the CDR3 reads TGTGCCAGCAGCTTACGCGCCGAGCAGTACTTC. It is translated as CASSLRAEQYF. Complete variable domain (other parts from reference TRBV13 and TRBJ2-7): AAGVIQSPRHLIKEKRETATLKCYPIPRHDTVYWYQQGPGQDPQFLISFYEKMQSDKGSIPDRFSAQQFSDYHSELNMSSLELGDSALYFCASSLRAEQYFGPGTRLTVT.

The chain recombines TRBV11-3 with TRBJ2-3; maybe TRBD2 (6 bases). This CDR3 region has 16 residues. V lost 5 bases to trimming and J lost 3 bases, with 18 bases between them. The germline V gene has CDR1 SGHNT and CDR2 YENEEA. The CDR3 spells CASSHTPYAGTDTQYF. The CDR3 bases are TGTGCCAGCAGCCACACCCCCTACGCGGGGACAGATACGCAGTATTTT.

This sequence joins TRBV27 and TRBJ1-6; 10 nucleotides align to TRBD1. The CDR3 consists of 15 residues. CDR1 and CDR2 from the germline V gene are MNHEY and SMNVEV (reference sequence). Trimming at V came to 3 bases and at J to 7 bases, leaving 3 bases not matched to a gene. CDR3: CASSFGQGENSPLHF. The CDR3 nucleotides are TGTGCCAGCAGTTTCGGACAGGGGGAAAATTCACCCCTCCACTTT.

This chain's CDR3 is CASTLQGGNSPLHF. The CDR3, as DNA: TGTGCCAGTACTCTACAGGGCGGAAATTCACCCCTCCACTTT. The chain joins TRBV2 to TRBJ1-6; TRBD1 might be the D (6 bases). The germline V and J ends were trimmed by 9 bases and 7 bases, with 16 bases remaining between them. Germline V gene sequence: CDR1 SNHLY, CDR2 FYNNEI. The CDR3 consists of 14 residues.

The table lists this clone with a count of one. The rearrangement links TRBV11-2 to TRBJ1-1; 9 bases map to TRBD1. The V gene's germline CDR1 is SGHAT and CDR2 FQNNGV. The V and J ends lost 4 bases and 5 bases, in that order; junction bases with no gene match: 2. This CDR3 spans 13 amino acids. CDR3: CASSWGQGTEAFF. In DNA form, the CDR3 reads TGTGCCAGCAGCTGGGGACAGGGAACTGAAGCTTTCTTT.

The rearrangement joins TRBV27 to TRBJ2-2, with a possible D match to TRBD1 (6 bases). The CDR3 has 17 amino acids. Trimming removed 2 bases at V and 6 bases at J, with 19 bases between. CDR1 is MNHEY, CDR2 SMNVEV, per germline (reference sequence). The CDR3 is CASSLTGNPYNAGELFF. CDR3 nucleotide sequence: TGTGCCAGCAGTTTAACAGGGAACCCTTATAACGCCGGGGAGCTGTTTTTT.

V gene TRBV19 combines with J gene TRBJ1-1; 9 bases match TRBD1. The germline V gene has CDR1 LNHDA and CDR2 SQIVND (reference sequence). V was clipped by 3 bases and J by 6 bases; unmatched bases: 5. This CDR3 has 14 residues. The CDR3 DNA reads as TGTGCCAGTAGTATTGGACAGGGGACCGCTGAAGCTTTCTTT. It translates to CASSIGQGTAEAFF.

This clone was counted a single time. V and J are TRBV6-5 and TRBJ1-2, with 10 bases identical to TRBD1. Germline V gene sequence: CDR1 MNHEY, CDR2 SVGAGI. J lost 2 bases, V lost 5 bases, and 2 bases had no gene match. The CDR3 has 14 amino acids. The CDR3 DNA reads as TGTGCCAGCAGTAAGGACAGGGGGAACTATGGCTACACCTTC. It yields the protein CASSKDRGNYGYTF.

The V and J genes are TRBV27 and TRBJ1-6, with D maybe TRBD1 (5 bases). The CDR3 extends over 15 amino acids. Looked up from germline, CDR1 is MNHEY and CDR2 is SMNVEV (reference sequence). The V gene lost 5 bases and the J gene lost 6 bases, with 14 bases spanning the gap. The CDR3 DNA reads as TGTGCCAGCAGTCATGGGACCGGGAGTAATTCACCCCTCCACTTT. Translating gives CASSHGTGSNSPLHF.